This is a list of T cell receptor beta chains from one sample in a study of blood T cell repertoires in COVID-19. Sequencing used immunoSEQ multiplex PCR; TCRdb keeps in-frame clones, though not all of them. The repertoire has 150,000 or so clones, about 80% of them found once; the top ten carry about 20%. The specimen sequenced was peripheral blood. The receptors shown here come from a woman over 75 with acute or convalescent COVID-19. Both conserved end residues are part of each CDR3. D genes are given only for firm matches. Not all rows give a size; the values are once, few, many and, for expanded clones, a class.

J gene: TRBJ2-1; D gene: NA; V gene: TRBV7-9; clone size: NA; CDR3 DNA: TGTGCCAGCAGCCCCCCCACCCCGGGGGGCCGATCCTACAATGAGCAGTTCTTC; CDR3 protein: CASSPPTPGGRSYNEQFF
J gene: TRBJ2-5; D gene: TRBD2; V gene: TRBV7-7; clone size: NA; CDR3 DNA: TGTGCCAGCAGTCTTGGGACTAGCGGGAGGCGGGAGACCCAGTACTTC; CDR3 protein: CASSLGTSGRRETQYF
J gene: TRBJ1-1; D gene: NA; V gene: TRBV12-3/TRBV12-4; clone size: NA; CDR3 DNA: TGTGCCAGCAGTTTAGGAGGGGGCACTGAAGCTTTCTTT; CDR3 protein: CASSLGGGTEAFF
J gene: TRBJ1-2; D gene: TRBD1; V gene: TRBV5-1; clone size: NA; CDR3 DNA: TGCGCCAGCAGCTTGGATTTCAGGGGGTATGGCTACACCTTC; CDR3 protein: CASSLDFRGYGYTF
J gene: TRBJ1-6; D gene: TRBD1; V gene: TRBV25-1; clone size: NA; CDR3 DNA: TGTGCCAGCAGCCCCTCCCGGACAGGGAGGAATTCACCCCTCCACTTT; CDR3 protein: CASSPSRTGRNSPLHF
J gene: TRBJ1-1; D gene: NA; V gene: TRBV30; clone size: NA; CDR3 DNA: TGTGCCTGGAGTGCCAAAGGGGAACTCCTTAAAACTGAAGCTTTCTTT; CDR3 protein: CAWSAKGELLKTEAFF
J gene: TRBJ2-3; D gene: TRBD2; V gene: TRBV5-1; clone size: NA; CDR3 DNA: TGCGCCAGCAGCTACGGACTAGCGGGAGATACGCAGTATTTT; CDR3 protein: CASSYGLAGDTQYF
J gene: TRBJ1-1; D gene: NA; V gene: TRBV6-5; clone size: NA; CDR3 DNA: TGTGCCAGCAGTTACCGGGGGACGGTGAACACTGAAGCTTTCTTT; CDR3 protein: CASSYRGTVNTEAFF
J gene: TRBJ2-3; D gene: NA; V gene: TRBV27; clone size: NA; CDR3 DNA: TGTGCCAGCAGTTTAGGGGTGACGGGGGATACGCAGTATTTT; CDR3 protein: CASSLGVTGDTQYF
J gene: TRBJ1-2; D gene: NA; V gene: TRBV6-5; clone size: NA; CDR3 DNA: TGTGCCAGCAGTTACTGGCAAAGCGGAGGCTACACCTTC; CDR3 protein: CASSYWQSGGYTF
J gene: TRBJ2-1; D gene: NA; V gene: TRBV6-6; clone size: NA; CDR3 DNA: TGTGCCAGCAGTTATCTCCGTGAGCAGTTCTTC; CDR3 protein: CASSYLREQFF
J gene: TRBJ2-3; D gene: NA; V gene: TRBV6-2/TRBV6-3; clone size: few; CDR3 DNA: TGTGCCAGCAGTGGCTGGACAGCCAACACAGATACGCAGTATTTT; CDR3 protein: CASSGWTANTDTQYF
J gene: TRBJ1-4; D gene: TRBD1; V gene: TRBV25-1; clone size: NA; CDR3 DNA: TGTGCCAGCAGTGACTTCCGGAGGACAGGGAGTGAAAAACTGTTTTTT; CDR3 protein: CASSDFRRTGSEKLFF
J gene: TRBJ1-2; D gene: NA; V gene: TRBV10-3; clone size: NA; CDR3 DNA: TGTGCCATCAGTGTGAGGGAATATGGCTACACCTTC; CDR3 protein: CAISVREYGYTF
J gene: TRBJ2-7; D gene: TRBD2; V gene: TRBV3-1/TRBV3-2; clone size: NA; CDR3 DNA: TGTGCCAGCAGCCTTGGGACTATCCAAACCTACGAGCAGTACTTC; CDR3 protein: CASSLGTIQTYEQYF
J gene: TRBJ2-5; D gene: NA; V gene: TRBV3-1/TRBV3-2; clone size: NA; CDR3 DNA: TGTGCCAGCAGCTATGCCCGAGGGCGCGAAGAGACCCAGTACTTC; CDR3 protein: CASSYARGREETQYF
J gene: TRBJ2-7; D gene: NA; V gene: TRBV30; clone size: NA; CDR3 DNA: TGTGCCTGGAGTTCACTGTACGGGTCCTACGAGCAGTACTTC; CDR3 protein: CAWSSLYGSYEQYF
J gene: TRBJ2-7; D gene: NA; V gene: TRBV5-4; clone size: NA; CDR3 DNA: TGTGCCAGCAGCTTGGGCCAGGGAGGCTCCTACGAGCAGTACTTC; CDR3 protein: CASSLGQGGSYEQYF
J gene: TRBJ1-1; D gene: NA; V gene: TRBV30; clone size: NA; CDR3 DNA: TGTGCCTGGGGGGAGGCGACCGCTGAAGCTTTCTTT; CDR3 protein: CAWGEATAEAFF
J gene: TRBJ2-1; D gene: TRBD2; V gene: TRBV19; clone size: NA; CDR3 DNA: TGTGCCAGTAGTATGGGAGGGAGCTCCTACAATGAGCAGTTCTTC; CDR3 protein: CASSMGGSSYNEQFF
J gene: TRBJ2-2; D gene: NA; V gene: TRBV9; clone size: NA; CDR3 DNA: TGTGCCAGCAGCGTAGATCCTGGGCGGGAGCTGTTTTTT; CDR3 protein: CASSVDPGRELFF
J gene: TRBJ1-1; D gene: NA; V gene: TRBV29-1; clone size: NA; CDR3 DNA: TGCAGCGTTACAGTGACTGAAGCTTTCTTT; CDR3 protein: CSVTVTEAFF
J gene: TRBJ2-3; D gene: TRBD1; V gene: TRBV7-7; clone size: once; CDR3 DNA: TGTGCCAGGACAGGGTTGGTCACAGATACGCAGTATTTT; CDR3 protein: CARTGLVTDTQYF
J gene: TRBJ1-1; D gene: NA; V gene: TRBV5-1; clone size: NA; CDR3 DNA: TGCGCCAGCAGCCTGCGCGGGGGGGCGGTGGTCACTGAAGCTTTCTTT; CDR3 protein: CASSLRGGAVVTEAFF
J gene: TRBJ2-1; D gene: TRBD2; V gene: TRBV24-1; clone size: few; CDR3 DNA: TGTGCCACCAGTGTAGGCGGGAGTGATAGCTCCTACAATGAGCAGTTCTTC; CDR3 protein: CATSVGGSDSSYNEQFF
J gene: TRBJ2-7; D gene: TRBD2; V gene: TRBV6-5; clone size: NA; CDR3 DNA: TGTGCCAGCGCGATGACTAGCGGGAGCTCTCACGAGCAGTACTTC; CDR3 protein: CASAMTSGSSHEQYF
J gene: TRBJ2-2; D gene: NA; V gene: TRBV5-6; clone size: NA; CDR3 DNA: TGTGCCAGCAGCTTGGCAGGGGCCCCCGGGGAGCTGTTTTTT; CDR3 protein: CASSLAGAPGELFF
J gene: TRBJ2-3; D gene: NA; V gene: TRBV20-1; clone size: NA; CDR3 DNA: TGCAGTGCTAGTTGGTCAAAAACTAGCACAGATACGCAGTATTTT; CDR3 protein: CSASWSKTSTDTQYF
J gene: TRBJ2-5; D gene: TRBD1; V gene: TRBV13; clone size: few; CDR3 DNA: TGTGCCAGCAGCGAAGACAGGGCGGGGACCCAGTACTTC; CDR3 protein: CASSEDRAGTQYF